This T cell receptor beta chain was sequenced during a study of T cells in localized non-small cell lung cancer (dated by TCRdb to 2018 to 2021). Describing the broader study: Comparing tumors with uninvolved tumor-adjacent lungs, the study looked at the T cell repertoires of roughly 250 patients with early-stage NSCLC. The cohort was made up of 236 treatment-naive NSCLC patients whose localized lung tumors had been resected. The mean age of the NSCLC patients was roughly 70 years, with 130 or so men and 95 to 110 women.

Turning to this clone: The target of this receptor is not known. Per-base quality was not reported, and no clone a single base away is much larger than it.

The immunoSEQ Assay was used to sequence TCR beta CDR3 regions from DNA. Per the original workflow: T cell density was computed as TCR beta template counts normalized to usable DNA estimated by amplifying housekeeping genes. Using the preseqR package, richness was estimated by extrapolating to 120,000 templates for tissue samples and 400,000 templates for PBMC samples. Clonality was taken to be one minus Pielou's evenness. To identify tissue-enriched TCRs, differential abundance testing was run on productive amino-acid clonotypes with a minimum total count of 5 and an alpha of 0.1. The Jaccard Index and the Morisita Overlap Index were used to measure how much the repertoires overlapped between compartments. GLIPH clustered TCR beta CDR3s with public tetramer-defined viral CDR3s; viral motifs required at least three viral sequences plus V-gene enrichment. Here the immuneACCESS table is served through TCRdb, limited to in-frame sequences with V and J called. Missing clones are a known gap in these copies; in checked studies unresolved V genes cover under half, and the rest lacks a known reason. From that table come the V and J calls and clone size; the DNA was used to work out D and trimming. The sample table records fewer than 45,000 clones; roughly 82% of these occur just once. The ten largest account for 17% of the sample.

At diagnosis, peripheral blood, uninvolved tumor-adjacent lung and tumor were collected and stored as a combination of fresh-frozen and FFPE material. Blood samples were analyzed as peripheral blood mononuclear cells for TCR repertoire profiling. The cysteine opens and the phenylalanine closes a CDR3 of 16 amino acids. CDR3 DNA only is kept here, 48 bases in frame from base 1. Looking up the germline V gene yields CDR1 SGHTA and CDR2 FQGNSA. V lost 1 base and J lost 3 bases, and the count of bases not matched to a germline gene is 5. Study-wide findings and limitations: Uninvolved tumor-adjacent lung showed the highest T cell clonality, higher than tumor, which suggests more focused antigenic responses in the uninvolved tumor-adjacent lung. Of the top 100 tumor clones, a median of 57 were detected in paired uninvolved adjacent lung; roughly 29 were also among that lung's top 100. Since the design was exploratory, TCR variables were selected using unadjusted p-values with no false-discovery rate correction. Higher blood T cell density associated with longer overall survival, while higher adjacent-lung clonality associated with shorter survival. Because multi-region tumor sequencing was not performed, intratumor heterogeneity could not be ruled out.

This clonotype originated in a male donor aged 60 or over with stage III squamous cell lung carcinoma. The input for sequencing was peripheral blood, taken before any cancer treatment. The chain links TRBV7-2 with TRBJ2-2; TRBD2 fits 7 bases in the junction. CDR3 protein: CASSLGRREHTGELFF. The DNA reads as follows: TGTGCCAGCAGCTTAGGTCGGCGGGAGCACACCGGGGAGCTGTTTTTT.